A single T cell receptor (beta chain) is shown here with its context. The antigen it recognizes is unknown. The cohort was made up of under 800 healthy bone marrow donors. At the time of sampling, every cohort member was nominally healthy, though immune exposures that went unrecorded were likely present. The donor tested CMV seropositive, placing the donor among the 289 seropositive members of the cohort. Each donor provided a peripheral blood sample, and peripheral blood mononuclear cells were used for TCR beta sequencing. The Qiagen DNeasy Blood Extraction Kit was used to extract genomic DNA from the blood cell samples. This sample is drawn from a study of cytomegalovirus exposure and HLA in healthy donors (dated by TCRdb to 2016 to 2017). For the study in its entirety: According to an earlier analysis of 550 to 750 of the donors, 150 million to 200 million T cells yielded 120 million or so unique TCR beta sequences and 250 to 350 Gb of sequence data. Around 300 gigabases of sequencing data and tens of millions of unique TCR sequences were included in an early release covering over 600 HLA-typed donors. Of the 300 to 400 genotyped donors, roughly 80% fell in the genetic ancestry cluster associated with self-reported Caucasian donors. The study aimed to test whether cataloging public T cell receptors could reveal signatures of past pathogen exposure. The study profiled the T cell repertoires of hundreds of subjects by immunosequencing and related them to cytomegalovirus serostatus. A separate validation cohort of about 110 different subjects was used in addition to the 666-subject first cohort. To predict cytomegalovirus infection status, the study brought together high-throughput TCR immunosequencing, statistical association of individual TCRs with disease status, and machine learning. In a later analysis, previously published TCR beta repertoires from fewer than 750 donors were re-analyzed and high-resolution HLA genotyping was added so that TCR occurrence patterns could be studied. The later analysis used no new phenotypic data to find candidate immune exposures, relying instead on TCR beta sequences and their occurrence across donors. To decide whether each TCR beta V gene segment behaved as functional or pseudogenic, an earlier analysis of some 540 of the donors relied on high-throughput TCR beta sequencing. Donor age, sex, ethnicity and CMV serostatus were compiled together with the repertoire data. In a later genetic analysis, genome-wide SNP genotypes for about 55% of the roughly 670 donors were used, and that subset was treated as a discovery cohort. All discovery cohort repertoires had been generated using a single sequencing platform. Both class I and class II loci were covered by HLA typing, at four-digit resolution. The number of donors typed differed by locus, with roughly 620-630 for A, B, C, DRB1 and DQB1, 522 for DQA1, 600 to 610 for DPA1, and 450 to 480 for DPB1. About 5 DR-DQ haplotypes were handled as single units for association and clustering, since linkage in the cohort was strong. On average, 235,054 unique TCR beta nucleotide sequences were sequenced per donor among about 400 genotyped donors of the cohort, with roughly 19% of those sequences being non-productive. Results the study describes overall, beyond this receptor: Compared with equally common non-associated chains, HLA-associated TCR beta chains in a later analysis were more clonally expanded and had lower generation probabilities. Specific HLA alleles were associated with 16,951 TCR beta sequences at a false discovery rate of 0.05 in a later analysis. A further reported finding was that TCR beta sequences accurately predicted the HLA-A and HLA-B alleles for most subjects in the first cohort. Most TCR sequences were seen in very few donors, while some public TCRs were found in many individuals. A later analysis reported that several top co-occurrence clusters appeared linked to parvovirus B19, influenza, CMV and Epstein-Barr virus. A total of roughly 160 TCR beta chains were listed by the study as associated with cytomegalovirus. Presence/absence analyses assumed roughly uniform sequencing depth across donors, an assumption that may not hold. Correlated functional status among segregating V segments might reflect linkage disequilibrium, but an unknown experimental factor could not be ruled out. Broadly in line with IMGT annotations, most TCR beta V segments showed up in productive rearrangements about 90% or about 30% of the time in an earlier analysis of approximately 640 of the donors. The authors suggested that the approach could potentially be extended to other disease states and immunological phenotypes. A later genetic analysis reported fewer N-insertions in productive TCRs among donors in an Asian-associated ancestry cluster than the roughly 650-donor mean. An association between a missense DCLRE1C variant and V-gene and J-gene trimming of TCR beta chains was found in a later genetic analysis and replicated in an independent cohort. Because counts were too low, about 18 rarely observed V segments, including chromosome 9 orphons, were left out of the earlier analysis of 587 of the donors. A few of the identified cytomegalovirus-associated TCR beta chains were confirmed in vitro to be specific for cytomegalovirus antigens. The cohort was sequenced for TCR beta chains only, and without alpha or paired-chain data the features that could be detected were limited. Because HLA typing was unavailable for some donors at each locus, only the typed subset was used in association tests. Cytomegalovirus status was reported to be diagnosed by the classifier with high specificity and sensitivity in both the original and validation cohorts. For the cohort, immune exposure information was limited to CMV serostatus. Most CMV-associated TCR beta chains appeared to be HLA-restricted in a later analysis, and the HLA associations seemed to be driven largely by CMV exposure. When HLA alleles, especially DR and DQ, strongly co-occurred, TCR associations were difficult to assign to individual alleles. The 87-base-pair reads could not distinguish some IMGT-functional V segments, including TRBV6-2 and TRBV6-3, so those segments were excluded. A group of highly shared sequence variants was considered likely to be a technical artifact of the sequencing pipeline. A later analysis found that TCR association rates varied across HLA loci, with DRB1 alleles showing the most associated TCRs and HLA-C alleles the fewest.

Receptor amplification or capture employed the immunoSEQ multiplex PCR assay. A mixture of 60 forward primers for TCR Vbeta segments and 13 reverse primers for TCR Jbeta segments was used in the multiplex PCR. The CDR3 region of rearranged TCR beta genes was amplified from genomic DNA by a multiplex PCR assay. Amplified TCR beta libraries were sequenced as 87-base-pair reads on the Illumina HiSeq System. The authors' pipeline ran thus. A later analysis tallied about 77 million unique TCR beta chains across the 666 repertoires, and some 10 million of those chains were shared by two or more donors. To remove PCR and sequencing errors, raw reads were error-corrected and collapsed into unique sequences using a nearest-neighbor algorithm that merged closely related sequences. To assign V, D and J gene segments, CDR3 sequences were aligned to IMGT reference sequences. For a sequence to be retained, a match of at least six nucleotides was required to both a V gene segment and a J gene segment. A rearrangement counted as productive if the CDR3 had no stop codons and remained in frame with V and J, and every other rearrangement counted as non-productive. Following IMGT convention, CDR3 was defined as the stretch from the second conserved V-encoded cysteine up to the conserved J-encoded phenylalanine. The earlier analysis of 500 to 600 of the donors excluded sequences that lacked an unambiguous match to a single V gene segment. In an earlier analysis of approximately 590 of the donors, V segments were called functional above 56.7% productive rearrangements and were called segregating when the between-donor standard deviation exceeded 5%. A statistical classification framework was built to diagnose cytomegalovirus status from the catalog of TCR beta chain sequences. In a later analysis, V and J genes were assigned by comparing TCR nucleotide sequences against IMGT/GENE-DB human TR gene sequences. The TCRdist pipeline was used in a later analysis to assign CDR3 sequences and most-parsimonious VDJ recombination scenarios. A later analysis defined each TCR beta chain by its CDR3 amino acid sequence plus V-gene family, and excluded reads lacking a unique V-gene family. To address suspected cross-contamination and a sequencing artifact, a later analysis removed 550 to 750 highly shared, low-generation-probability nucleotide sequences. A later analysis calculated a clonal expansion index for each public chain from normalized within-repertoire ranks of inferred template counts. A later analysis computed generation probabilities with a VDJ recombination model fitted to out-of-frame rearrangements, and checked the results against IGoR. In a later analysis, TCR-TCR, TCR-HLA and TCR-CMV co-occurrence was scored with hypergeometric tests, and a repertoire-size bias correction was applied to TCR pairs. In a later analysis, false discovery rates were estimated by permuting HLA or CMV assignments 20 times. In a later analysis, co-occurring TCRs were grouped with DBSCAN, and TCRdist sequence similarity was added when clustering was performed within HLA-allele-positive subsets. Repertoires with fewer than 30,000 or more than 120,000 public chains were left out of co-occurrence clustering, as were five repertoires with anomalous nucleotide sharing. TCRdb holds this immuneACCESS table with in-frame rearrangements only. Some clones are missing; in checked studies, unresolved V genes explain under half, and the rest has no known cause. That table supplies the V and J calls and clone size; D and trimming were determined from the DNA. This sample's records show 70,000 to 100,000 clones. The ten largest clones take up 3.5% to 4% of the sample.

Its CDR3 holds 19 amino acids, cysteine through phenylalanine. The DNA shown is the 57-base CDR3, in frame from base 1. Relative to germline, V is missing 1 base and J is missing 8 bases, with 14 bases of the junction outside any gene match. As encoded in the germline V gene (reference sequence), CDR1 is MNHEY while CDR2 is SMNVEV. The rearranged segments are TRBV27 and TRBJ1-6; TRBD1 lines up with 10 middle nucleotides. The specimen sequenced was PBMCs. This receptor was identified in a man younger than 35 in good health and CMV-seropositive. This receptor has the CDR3 CASSLFGGTGEPGYSPLHF. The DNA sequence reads TGTGCCAGCAGTTTATTTGGGGGGACAGGGGAGCCGGGCTATTCACCCCTCCACTTT.